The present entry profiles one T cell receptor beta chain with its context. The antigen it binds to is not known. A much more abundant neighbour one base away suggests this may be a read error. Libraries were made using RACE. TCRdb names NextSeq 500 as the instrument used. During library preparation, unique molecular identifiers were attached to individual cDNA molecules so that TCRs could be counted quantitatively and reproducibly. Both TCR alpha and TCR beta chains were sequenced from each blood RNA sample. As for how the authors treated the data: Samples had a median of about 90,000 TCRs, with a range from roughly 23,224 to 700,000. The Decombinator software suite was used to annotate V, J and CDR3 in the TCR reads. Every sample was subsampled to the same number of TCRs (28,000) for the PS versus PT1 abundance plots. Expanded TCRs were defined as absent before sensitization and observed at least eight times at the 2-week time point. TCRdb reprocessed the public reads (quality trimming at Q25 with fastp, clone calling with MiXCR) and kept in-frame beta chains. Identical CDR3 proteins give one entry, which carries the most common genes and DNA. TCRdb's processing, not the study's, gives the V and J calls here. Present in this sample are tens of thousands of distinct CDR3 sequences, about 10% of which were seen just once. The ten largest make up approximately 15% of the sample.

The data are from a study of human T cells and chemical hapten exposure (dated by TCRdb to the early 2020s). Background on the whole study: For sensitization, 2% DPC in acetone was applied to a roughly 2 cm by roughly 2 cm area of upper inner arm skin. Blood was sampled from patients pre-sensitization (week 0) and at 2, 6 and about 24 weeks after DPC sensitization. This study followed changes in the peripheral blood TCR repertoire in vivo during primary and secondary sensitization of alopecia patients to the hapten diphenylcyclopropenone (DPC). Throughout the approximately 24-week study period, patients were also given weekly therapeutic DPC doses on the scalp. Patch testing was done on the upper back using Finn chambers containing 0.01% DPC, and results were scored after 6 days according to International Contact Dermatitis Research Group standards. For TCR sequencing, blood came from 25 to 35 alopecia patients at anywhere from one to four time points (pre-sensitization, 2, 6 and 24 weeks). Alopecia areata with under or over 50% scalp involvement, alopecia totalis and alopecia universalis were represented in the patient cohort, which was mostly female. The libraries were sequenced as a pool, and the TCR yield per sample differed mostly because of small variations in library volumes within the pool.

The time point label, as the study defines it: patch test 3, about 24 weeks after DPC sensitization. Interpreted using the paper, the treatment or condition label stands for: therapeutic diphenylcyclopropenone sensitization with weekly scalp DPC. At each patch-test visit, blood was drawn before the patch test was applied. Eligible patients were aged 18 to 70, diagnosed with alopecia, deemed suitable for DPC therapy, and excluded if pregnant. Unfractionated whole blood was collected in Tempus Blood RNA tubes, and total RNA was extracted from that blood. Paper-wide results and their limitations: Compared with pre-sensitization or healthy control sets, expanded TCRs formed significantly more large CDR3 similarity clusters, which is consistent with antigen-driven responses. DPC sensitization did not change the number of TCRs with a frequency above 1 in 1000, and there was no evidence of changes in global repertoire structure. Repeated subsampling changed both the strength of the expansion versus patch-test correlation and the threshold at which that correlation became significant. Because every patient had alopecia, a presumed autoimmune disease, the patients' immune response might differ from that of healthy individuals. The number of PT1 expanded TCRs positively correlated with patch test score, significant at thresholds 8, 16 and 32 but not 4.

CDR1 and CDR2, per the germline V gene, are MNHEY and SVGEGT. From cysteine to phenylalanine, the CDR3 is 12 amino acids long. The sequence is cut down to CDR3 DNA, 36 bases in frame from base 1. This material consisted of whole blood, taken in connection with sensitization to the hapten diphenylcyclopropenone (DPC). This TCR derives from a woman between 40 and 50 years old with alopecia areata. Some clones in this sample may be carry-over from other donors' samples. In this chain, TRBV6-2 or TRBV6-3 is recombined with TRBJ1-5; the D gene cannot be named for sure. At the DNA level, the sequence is TGTGTCAGCCGCAGTCAACATCAGCCCCAGCATTTT. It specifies CVSRSQHQPQHF.